This entry is about one T cell receptor (beta chain). Its specificity is not known. The V gene's germline CDR1 is SGHTA and CDR2 FQGNSA. V lost 2 bases, J lost 4 bases, and 21 bases lay in between. The CDR3 has 17 amino acids. The authors prepared the TCRbeta library with unique molecular identifiers. TCRdb redid the calling of the PCR reads with MiXCR, one entry per CDR3 protein. In the table there are approximately 430,000 distinct CDR3 sequences, around 16% of which are singletons. The sample originates from a study of T-cell reconstitution after alpha-beta-depleted transplantation in children. Overall study results and limits: Surviving recipient cells, namely T cells and thymic progenitors, were the source of high day-60 TCRbeta diversity in some patients. Most T-cell counts and diversity one year after the transplant came from T cells that were newly produced. Several hundred rapidly expanded clones from non-depleted graft cells reportedly supplied alpha-beta T cells about two months post-transplant.

The genes are TRBV7-2 and TRBJ2-7; D may be TRBD2 (6 bases). This receptor was obtained from a boy under three years old who had a stem cell transplant for Wiskott-Aldrich syndrome, so the T cells may come from the graft donor. Sequencing used PBMCs, mostly from graft donor cells, obtained 360 days after TCRalphabeta/CD19-depleted stem cell transplant. Written as DNA, the CDR3 is TGTGCCAGCAGCTTACGTCACGGGGGTGATCAGTCATACGAGCAGTACTTC. Amino acids: CASSLRHGGDQSYEQYF.